This TCR beta chain was identified in a study of cytomegalovirus exposure and HLA in healthy donors. Findings and limits, study-wide: Immune exposure information comprised only CMV serostatus.

The PCR was carried out with 60 Vbeta primers and 13 Jbeta primers. Repertoires were generated with immunoSEQ multiplex PCR, while TCRdb's copy carries only in-frame clones and drops some. Here the sample spans some 130,000 clones, 64% being singletons. In the case of this clone: As yet, its antigen is unknown.

CDR3 size: 15 residues. Germline CDR1 SGHTA, CDR2 FQGNSA. V shed 3 bases and J 7 bases; nucleotides not matched to a gene: 6. The clonotype comes from a woman in her forties in good health and CMV-seronegative. The chain carries TRBV7-2 and TRBJ2-1; 10 bases are a match to TRBD2. The specimen sequenced was PBMCs. The CDR3 DNA reads TGTGCCAGCAGCTTCCTAGCGGGGGCCTTAAATGAGCAGTTCTTC. Amino acid sequence: CASSFLAGALNEQFF. Based on the CDR3 plus reference TRBV7-2 and TRBJ2-1, the full variable domain is GAGVSQSPSNKVTEKGKDVELRCDPISGHTALYWYRQSLGQGLEFLIYFQGNSAPDKSGLPSDRFSAERTGGSVSTLTIQRTQQEDSAVYLCASSFLAGALNEQFFGPGTRLTVL.